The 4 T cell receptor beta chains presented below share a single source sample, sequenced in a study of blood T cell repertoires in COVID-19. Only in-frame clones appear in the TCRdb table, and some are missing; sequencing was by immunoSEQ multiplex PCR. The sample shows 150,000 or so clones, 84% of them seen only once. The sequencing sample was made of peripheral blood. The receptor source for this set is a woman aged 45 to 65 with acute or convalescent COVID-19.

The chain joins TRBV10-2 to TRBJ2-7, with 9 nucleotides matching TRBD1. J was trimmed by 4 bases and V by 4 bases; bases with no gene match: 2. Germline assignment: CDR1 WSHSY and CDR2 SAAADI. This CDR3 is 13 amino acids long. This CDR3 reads CASSVDRGYEQYF. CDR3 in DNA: TGCGCCAGCAGTGTTGACAGGGGGTACGAGCAGTACTTC.

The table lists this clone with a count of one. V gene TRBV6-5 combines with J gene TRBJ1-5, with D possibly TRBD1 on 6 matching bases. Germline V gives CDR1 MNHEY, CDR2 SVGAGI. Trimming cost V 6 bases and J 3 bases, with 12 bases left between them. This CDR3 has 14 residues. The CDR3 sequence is CASRLTGNNQPQHF. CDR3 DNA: TGTGCCAGCAGGCTTACAGGGAACAATCAGCCCCAGCATTTT.

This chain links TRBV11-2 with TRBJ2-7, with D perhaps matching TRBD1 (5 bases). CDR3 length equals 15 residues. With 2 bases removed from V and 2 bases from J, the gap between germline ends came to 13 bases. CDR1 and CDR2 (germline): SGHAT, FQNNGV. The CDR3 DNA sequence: TGTGCCAGCAGCTTAAGCACGGACACTACCTACGAGCAGTACTTC. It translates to CASSLSTDTTYEQYF.

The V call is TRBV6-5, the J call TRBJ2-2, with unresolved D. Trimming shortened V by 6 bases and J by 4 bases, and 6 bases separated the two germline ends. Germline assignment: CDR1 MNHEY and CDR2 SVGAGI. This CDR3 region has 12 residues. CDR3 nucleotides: TGTGCCAGCAGGTTCGGCACCGGGGAGCTGTTTTTT. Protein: CASRFGTGELFF.